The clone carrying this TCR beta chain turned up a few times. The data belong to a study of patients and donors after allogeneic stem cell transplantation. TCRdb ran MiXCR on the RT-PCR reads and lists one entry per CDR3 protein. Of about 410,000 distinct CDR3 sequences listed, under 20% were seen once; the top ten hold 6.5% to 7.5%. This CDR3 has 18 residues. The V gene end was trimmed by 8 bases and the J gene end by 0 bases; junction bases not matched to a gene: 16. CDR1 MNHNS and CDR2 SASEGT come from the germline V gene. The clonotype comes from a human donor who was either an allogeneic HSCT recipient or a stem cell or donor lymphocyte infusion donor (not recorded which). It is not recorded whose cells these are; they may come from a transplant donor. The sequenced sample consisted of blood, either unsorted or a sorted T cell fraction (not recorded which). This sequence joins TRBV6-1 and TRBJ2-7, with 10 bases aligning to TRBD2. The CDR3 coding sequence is TGTGCCAGCCTCAGGGGACAAATGCTAGCGGGAGACTCCTACGAGCAGTACTTC. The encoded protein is CASLRGQMLAGDSYEQYF.